This T cell receptor beta chain is drawn from a study of T cell responses to AZD1222 COVID-19 vaccine. Sequenced by immunoSEQ multiplex PCR; TCRdb stores in-frame clones only, minus some. In the table there are approximately 76,000 clones, 75% to 95% of which are singletons. CDR1 and CDR2 from the germline V gene are MNHNY and SVGAGI (reference sequence). The CDR3 is 14 residues long. The V end was cut by 7 bases, the J end by 3 bases, with 13 bases between. This clonotype originated in an adult in good health. The V call is TRBV6-6, the J call TRBJ2-1; no clear D. Sample: peripheral blood, taken on day 0 of MenACWY control vaccination. This chain's CDR3 is CASIGRRDYNEQFF. The CDR3 DNA follows: TGTGCCAGCATTGGCAGGAGAGACTACAATGAGCAGTTCTTC.